Presented here are 14 T cell receptor beta chains from one specimen sequenced in a study of glioma-infiltrating T cells after dendritic cell vaccination. The table came from immunoSEQ multiplex PCR; TCRdb's copy has only in-frame clones and leaves some out. The table records roughly 68,000 clones, around four fifths of them present only once. The specimen was blood, collected before dendritic cell vaccination. These receptors originate from a human donor with glioblastoma.

The V and J genes are TRBV6-5 and TRBJ2-7; possible D gene TRBD2, 5 bases. The CDR3 consists of 11 residues. The germline V and J ends were trimmed by 7 bases and 6 bases, with 10 bases remaining between them. Per germline, CDR1 MNHEY and CDR2 SVGAGI. The CDR3 loop reads CASTLGGEQYF. In nucleotides, the CDR3 is TGTGCCAGCACTCTAGGAGGCGAGCAGTACTTC.

The chain couples TRBV4-2 to TRBJ1-2; D may be TRBD1 (5 bases). Trimming stripped 0 bases from V and 2 bases from J, with 10 bases between. CDR3 size: 15 residues. Germline V gene lookup returns CDR1 LGHNA and CDR2 YNFKEQ. CDR3 nucleotide sequence: TGTGCCAGCAGCCAAGATTGGGGGGGAAACTATGGCTACACCTTC. It encodes CASSQDWGGNYGYTF.

The chain joins TRBV5-5 to TRBJ2-5; D is possibly TRBD2 (5 bases). The assigned J gene may be wrong: the sequence end matches TRBJ2-7 better. CDR1 SGHKS and CDR2 YYEKEE come from the germline V gene (reference sequence). CDR3 size: 13 residues. CDR3 sequence: CASSLVIAGEQYF. In DNA form, the CDR3 reads TGTGCCAGCAGCTTGGTGATCGCGGGCGAGCAGTACTTC.

The chain joins TRBV7-9 to TRBJ2-5; D is ambiguous. Trimming removed 10 bases from V and 2 bases from J, with 5 bases in between. Germline CDR1 reads SEHNR; CDR2 reads FQNEAQ (reference sequence). The CDR3 loop spans 10 amino acids. CDR3 residues: CATQQETQYF. In nucleotides, the CDR3 is TGTGCCACCCAGCAAGAGACCCAGTACTTC.

The chain couples TRBV6-4 to TRBJ1-6; 10 bases fit TRBD1. J lost 10 bases, V lost 3 bases, and 6 bases had no gene match. The CDR3 contains 15 residues. Germline CDR1 reads MRHNA; CDR2 reads SNTAGT. CDR3 amino acids: CASSDGQGGRSPLHF. CDR3 nucleotides: TGTGCCAGCAGTGATGGACAGGGGGGTAGATCACCCCTCCACTTT.

The chain is built from TRBV11-2 and TRBJ1-2, with TRBD1 identical over 8 bases. Per the germline V gene, CDR1 is SGHAT and CDR2 is FQNNGV. The J segment lost 8 bases and the V segment lost 5 bases, leaving 7 bases of the junction unmatched. The CDR3 spans 13 residues. As DNA, the CDR3 is TGTGCCAGCAGCCCCCGGACAGGGAGCGGCTACACCTTC. Translation: CASSPRTGSGYTF.

The sample holds one count of this clone. This chain links TRBV5-5 with TRBJ1-4; D may be TRBD1 (5 bases). V was pared by 2 bases and J by 7 bases, with 15 bases between. Per germline, CDR1 SGHKS and CDR2 YYEKEE (reference sequence). The CDR3 is 15 amino acids. The CDR3 region is CASSLADRGIEKLFF. The DNA of the CDR3 is TGTGCCAGCAGCTTAGCCGACAGAGGAATTGAAAAACTGTTTTTT.

The chain joins TRBV5-1 to TRBJ2-1, with D perhaps TRBD1 (6 bases). The V and J ends lost 5 bases and 4 bases respectively, with 16 bases between them. The germline V gene has CDR1 SGHRS and CDR2 YFSETQ. The CDR3 has 15 amino acids. The CDR3 bases are TGCGCCAGCAGGTCCGGGACACAGGCTTACAATGAGCAGTTCTTC. Translated: CASRSGTQAYNEQFF.

This sequence joins TRBV4-1 and TRBJ1-5; D is uncertain. The CDR3 loop spans 16 amino acids. Between the trimmed V and J ends, which lost 0 bases and 5 bases, there was a span of 14 bases. CDR1 is MGHRA and CDR2 is YSYEKL in the germline V gene. As DNA, the CDR3 is TGCGCCAGCAGCCAAGATCTTGCGGGGAGCCATCAGCCCCAGCATTTT. Its translation: CASSQDLAGSHQPQHF.

The gene calls are TRBV30 and TRBJ2-1; TRBD2 agrees at 8 bases. The germline CDR1 and CDR2 sequences are GTSNPN and SVGIG (reference sequence). V dropped 0 bases and J dropped 4; count of bases not matched to a gene: 8. This CDR3 is 16 amino acids long. CDR3 in DNA: TGTGCCTGGAGTGTTCTTTCGGGGGGGAGGTACAATGAGCAGTTCTTC. Its translation: CAWSVLSGGRYNEQFF. Together with reference TRBV30 and TRBJ2-1, the CDR3 gives the full variable domain: SQTIHQWPATLVQPVGSPLSLECTVEGTSNPNLYWYRQAAGRGLQLLFYSVGIGQISSEVPQNLSASRPQDRQFILSSKKLLLSDSGFYLCAWSVLSGGRYNEQFFGPGTRLTVL.

In the case of this clone: Germline is not matched at one junction end, which may reflect a read error. The V gene is TRBV7-7, the J gene TRBJ1-4; 9 nucleotides match TRBD1. This CDR3 region has 15 residues. CDR1 and CDR2 from the germline V gene are SSHAT and FNYEAQ (reference sequence). The CDR3 DNA follows: TGTGCTAGCAGCGTCGGGACAGGGCAAGGTGAAAAACTGTTTTTT. Protein: CASSVGTGQGEKLFF.

The V call is TRBV2, the J call TRBJ1-2, with 10 bases fitting TRBD1. CDR3 length equals 16 residues. Trimming cost V 4 bases and J 8 bases; bases outside gene matches: 13. Germline CDR1 reads SNHLY; CDR2 reads FYNNEI. The CDR3 bases are TGTGCCAGCAGTGGATCCCCGGGACAGGGGAGTGGCGGCTACACCTTC. It is translated as CASSGSPGQGSGGYTF.

The V gene is TRBV5-1, the J gene TRBJ2-7, with a weak D call TRBD1 (6 bases). This CDR3 contains 12 residues. V lost 4 bases and J lost 7, with 12 bases in between. CDR1 and CDR2 from the germline V gene are SGHRS and YFSETQ. CDR3 DNA: TGCGCCAGCAGCATTGGTGGGACAGAGCAGTACTTC. Protein sequence: CASSIGGTEQYF.

The rearrangement joins TRBV9 to TRBJ2-1; D uncertain. The CDR3 runs to 17 residues. Germline CDR1 and CDR2: SGDLS and YYNGEE. V was clipped by 0 bases and J by 0 bases, with 13 bases between them. The CDR3 sequence is CASSVGSGPSSYNEQFF. The CDR3 DNA reads TGTGCCAGCAGCGTAGGGTCCGGTCCTAGCTCCTACAATGAGCAGTTCTTC. The entire variable domain, with the rest obtained from reference TRBV9 and TRBJ2-1, is as follows: DSGVTQTPKHLITATGQRVTLRCSPRSGDLSVYWYQQSLDQGLQFLIQYYNGEERAKGNILERFSAQQFPDLHSELNLSSLELGDSALYFCASSVGSGPSSYNEQFFGPGTRLTVL.